This entry describes one TCR beta chain. In the authors' methods: Amplification from reference gene primers served as the basis for estimated nucleated cell counts. The table came from immunoSEQ multiplex PCR; TCRdb's copy has only in-frame clones and leaves some out. The V and J calls and the clone size are those of that table, but D and trimming were determined from the DNA. The data contain tens of thousands of clones, 88% of them singletons. This sample is drawn from a study of blood T cell repertoires in COVID-19. Background on the study: The United States, Italy and Spain were the sources of the acute and convalescent COVID-19 samples. Sources were T cells, B-cell-depleted T cells, or PBMCs; the material itself was cDNA or gDNA.

In germline, CDR1 is MNHNS, CDR2 SASEGT. Trimming cost V 2 bases and J 18 bases, with 11 bases left between them. This CDR3 comprises 11 residues. The TCR comes from an elderly man with acute or convalescent COVID-19. Source material: peripheral blood. J is TRBJ1-6 and V is TRBV6-1; TRBD1 is a possible D gene (5 bases). The CDR3 DNA reads as TGTGCCAGCAGTGAAACCCCGGGGGACCACTTT. Protein: CASSETPGDHF.